This T cell receptor (beta chain) was retrieved from a study of blood T cell repertoires in COVID-19. Profiled with immunoSEQ multiplex PCR; TCRdb holds only in-frame clones, not every one. The sample yields around 99,000 clones, about nine tenths seen once. Trimming cost V 0 bases and J 5 bases; bases outside gene matches: 6. The CDR3 length is 16 residues. From germline, CDR1 is MGHRA and CDR2 YSYEKL. This TCR was recovered from a human donor in a cohort sampled during active COVID-19. V gene TRBV4-1 combines with J gene TRBJ2-2; 7 bases fit TRBD1. The specimen sequenced was peripheral blood. The CDR3 spells CASSQERGRGTGELFF. CDR3 DNA: TGCGCCAGCAGCCAAGAGAGGGGGCGCGGTACCGGGGAGCTGTTTTTT.